The next 24 T cell receptor beta chains were all read from a single sample in a study of blood T cell repertoires in COVID-19. Measured with immunoSEQ multiplex PCR; TCRdb has only the in-frame clones, and not every one. The data hold tens of thousands of clones, with 75% to 90% observed a single time. The sample taken for sequencing was peripheral blood. These receptors originate from a man in his 70s with acute or convalescent COVID-19.

The rearrangement joins TRBV7-8 to TRBJ2-7; the match to TRBD1 covers 10 bases. Germline assignment: CDR1 SGHVS and CDR2 FQNEAQ. The V gene end was trimmed by 4 bases and the J gene end by 3 bases; junction bases not matched to a gene: 6. This CDR3 spans 15 amino acids. Here the CDR3 reads CASSSGTGAGYEQYF. The CDR3 DNA reads TGTGCCAGCAGCTCAGGGACAGGGGCGGGCTACGAGCAGTACTTC.

The chain is built from TRBV4-1 and TRBJ1-2, with 8 bases identical to TRBD1. The CDR3 is made up of 15 amino acids. V lost 3 bases to trimming and J lost 3 bases; unmatched junction nucleotides: 6. Germline V gene data show CDR1 as MGHRA and CDR2 as YSYEKL. The CDR3 DNA sequence: TGCGCCAGCAGCCACCAGGACAGGGCGGACTATGGCTACACCTTC. Protein sequence: CASSHQDRADYGYTF.

The gene calls are TRBV6-2 or TRBV6-3 and TRBJ2-3, with D perhaps matching TRBD1 (5 bases). The CDR3 consists of 15 residues. Germline V lookup: CDR1 MNHEY, CDR2 SVGEGT. V was shortened by 6 bases and J by 0 bases, with 13 bases between the two germline ends. CDR3 sequence (DNA): TGTGCCAGCAGCTTCGACAGCGATAGCACAGATACGCAGTATTTT. Protein: CASSFDSDSTDTQYF.

The chain joins TRBV15 to TRBJ2-3; 8 positions agree with TRBD2. The length of the CDR3 is 16 residues. V shed 0 bases and J 3 bases; nucleotides not matched to a gene: 5. Germline V gene lookup returns CDR1 LNHNV and CDR2 YYDKDF (reference sequence). The DNA for the CDR3 is TGTGCCACCAGCAGAGATAGCGGGATTCGTACAGATACGCAGTATTTT. Encoded protein: CATSRDSGIRTDTQYF. The full variable domain, completed using reference TRBV15 and TRBJ2-3, is DAMVIQNPRYQVTQFGKPVTLSCSQTLNHNVMYWYQQKSSQAPKLLFHYYDKDFNNEADTPDNFQSRRPNTSFCFLDIRSPGLGDTAMYLCATSRDSGIRTDTQYFGPGTRLTVL.

The V call is TRBV5-1, the J call TRBJ2-2; 8 nucleotides align to TRBD2. V dropped 5 bases and J dropped 1; count of bases not matched to a gene: 7. The CDR3 extends over 16 amino acids. Germline V CDR1 and CDR2: SGHRS, YFSETQ. CDR3 sequence reads: CASRPRGGQNTGELFF. The CDR3 DNA reads TGCGCCAGCAGACCCCGGGGGGGTCAGAACACCGGGGAGCTGTTTTTT.

The chain employs TRBV2 and TRBJ1-5, with 7 positions matching TRBD1. Per germline, CDR1 SNHLY and CDR2 FYNNEI. This CDR3 contains 13 residues. With V trimmed by 4 bases and J by 5 bases, 2 bases remained unmatched. CDR3 region: CASSVDRDQPQHF. The CDR3 DNA reads TGTGCCAGCAGTGTCGACAGGGATCAGCCCCAGCATTTT.

The chain is built from TRBV3-1 (or the pseudogene TRBV3-2) and TRBJ2-3; weak D call: TRBD2 (6 bases). The CDR3 totals 17 residues. The V gene lost 5 bases and the J gene lost 1 base, with 19 bases spanning the gap. Germline values: CDR1 LGHDT, CDR2 YNNKEL (reference sequence). CDR3 in DNA: TGTGCCAGCAGCACCGGAGGGAGCGGGCTCGGCACAGATACGCAGTATTTT. Residues: CASSTGGSGLGTDTQYF.

The chain links TRBV21-1 to TRBJ1-2. TRBV21-1 is a documented pseudogene. The CDR3 consists of 22 residues. The CDR3 region is CASSSGGEGDSTYYGVNYGYTF. CDR3 DNA sequence: TGTGCCAGCAGCTCGGGAGGGGAGGGCGACAGTACTTACTACGGGGTTAACTATGGCTACACCTTC.

The V call is TRBV21-1, the J call TRBJ1-5; TRBD1 is the table's D call, not checked against the DNA. TRBV21-1 represents a pseudogene. The CDR3 totals 16 residues. In DNA form, the CDR3 reads TGTGCCAGCAGCAAAGAGGCAGGGCAGCCCAATCAGCCCCAGCATTTT. Protein product: CASSKEAGQPNQPQHF.

The chain links TRBV4-1 to TRBJ1-1; TRBD1 might be the D (5 bases). CDR1 is MGHRA, CDR2 YSYEKL, per germline. This CDR3 region has 14 residues. Trimming took off 2 bases at V and 5 bases at J, with 12 bases between the two ends. The CDR3 spells CASSQPGSGTEAFF. The CDR3 DNA reads TGCGCCAGCAGCCAACCAGGGAGCGGGACTGAAGCTTTCTTT.

The chain couples TRBV5-4 to TRBJ1-1; the match to TRBD1 covers 9 bases. V trimming: 1 base; J trimming: 3 bases; junction bases outside the gene matches: 10. The CDR3 runs 17 residues. CDR1 is SGHNT and CDR2 is YYREEE in the germline V gene (reference sequence). The chain's CDR3 is CASSLKQGAVVYTEAFF. Here the CDR3 DNA reads TGTGCCAGCAGCTTGAAACAGGGGGCGGTTGTCTACACTGAAGCTTTCTTT.

CDR3 sequence reads: CASSPQLNTEAFF. The CDR3 region has the DNA TGTGCCAGCAGTCCCCAGTTGAACACTGAAGCTTTCTTT. The J gene is TRBJ1-1, the V gene TRBV7-8; D call uncertain. The CDR3 runs to 13 residues. Germline loops: CDR1 SGHVS, CDR2 FQNEAQ. Deletions cut 6 bases from V and 0 bases from J, with 8 bases between.

This chain links TRBV4-1 with TRBJ2-7, with a weak D call TRBD1 (6 bases). The CDR3 contains 16 residues. V shed 1 base and J shed 1 base, with 14 bases lying between them. CDR1 is MGHRA and CDR2 is YSYEKL in the germline V gene. CDR3: CASSQGPGRGSYEQYF. DNA for the CDR3: TGCGCCAGCAGCCAAGGTCCAGGCAGGGGTTCCTACGAGCAGTACTTC.

This clone was detected only a few times. The CDR3 sequence is CSAERWDTQYF. The CDR3 region has the DNA TGCAGTGCGGAGCGGTGGGATACGCAGTATTTT. This chain connects TRBV20-1 to TRBJ2-3, with a weak D call TRBD2 (5 bases). V was trimmed by 6 bases and J by 6 bases, leaving 10 bases between them. The CDR3 runs 11 residues. Germline V gene data show CDR1 as DFQATT and CDR2 as SNEGSKA (reference sequence).

This chain links TRBV7-9 with TRBJ1-4; 12 nucleotides match TRBD1. Germline V CDR1 and CDR2: SEHNR, FQNEAQ (reference sequence). With 3 bases clipped from V and 8 bases from J, the junction kept 7 bases outside the gene matches. The CDR3 extends over 16 amino acids. The CDR3 loop reads CASSFGDRGQEEKLFF. CDR3 coding DNA: TGTGCCAGCAGCTTCGGGGACAGGGGGCAGGAAGAAAAACTGTTTTTT.

V usage is TRBV9 and J usage is TRBJ1-3; D uncertain. Germline CDR1 and CDR2: SGDLS and YYNGEE. The CDR3 is 14 residues long. Trimming took 2 bases from V and 0 from J, leaving 6 bases between them. The CDR3 DNA reads as TGTGCCAGCAGCGTTAGGAGCTCTGGAAACACCATATATTTT. Translation: CASSVRSSGNTIYF.

V and J are TRBV7-2 and TRBJ1-1, with D perhaps matching TRBD1 (6 bases). The CDR3 has 18 residues. V was pared by 5 bases and J by 4 bases, with 26 bases between. Germline-derived CDR1 and CDR2 are SGHTA and FQGNSA. Here the CDR3 DNA reads TGTGCCAGCAGCCAGGGGTGGGGTCTGGATTCCTCTGCCACTGAAGCTTTCTTT. Translated: CASSQGWGLDSSATEAFF.

This chain links TRBV11-2 with TRBJ2-7; perhaps TRBD2 as D (7 bases). CDR3 length: 15 amino acids. CDR1 and CDR2 (germline): SGHAT, FQNNGV. The ends were cut back, 6 bases at V and 5 bases at J, with 20 bases in the middle. The CDR3 coding sequence is TGTGCCAGCAGTCCCCTGGGGGCGGGAGAGAACGAGCAGTACTTC. Translating gives CASSPLGAGENEQYF.

This rearrangement joins TRBV12-5 to TRBJ2-3; D may be TRBD2 (5 bases). This CDR3 has 13 amino acids. The V gene lost 6 bases and the J gene lost 3 bases, with 10 bases spanning the gap. The germline gives CDR1 LGHNT, CDR2 FRNRAP. CDR3: CASGPSGTDTQYF. The CDR3 DNA follows: TGTGCTAGTGGACCCTCGGGGACAGATACGCAGTATTTT. The full variable domain, completed using reference TRBV12-5 and TRBJ2-3, is DARVTQTPRHKVTEMGQEVTMRCQPILGHNTVFWYRQTMMQGLELLAYFRNRAPLDDSGMPKDRFSAEMPDATLATLKIQPSEPRDSAVYFCASGPSGTDTQYFGPGTRLTVL.

The chain carries TRBV2 and TRBJ2-1, with 9 nucleotides matching TRBD2. Looked up from germline, CDR1 is SNHLY and CDR2 is FYNNEI. V trimming: 1 base; J trimming: 7 bases; junction bases outside the gene matches: 5. The CDR3 sequence is 15 residues long. Here the CDR3 DNA reads TGTGCCAGCAGTGAAGGTGCGGGAGGGTGGAATGAGCAGTTCTTC. It yields the protein CASSEGAGGWNEQFF.

This chain connects TRBV7-3 to TRBJ1-3; D may be TRBD1 (6 bases). The germline gives CDR1 SGHTA, CDR2 FQGTGA. V lost 5 bases to trimming and J lost 2 bases, with 13 bases between them. The CDR3 consists of 15 residues. CDR3 nucleotide sequence: TGTGCCAGCAGCCCTGGGGCAGGGGCTGGAAACACCATATATTTT. Residues: CASSPGAGAGNTIYF.

This chain uses TRBV10-3 with TRBJ1-1; the D gene is possibly TRBD1 (5 bases). Deletions cut 3 bases from V and 5 bases from J, with 10 bases between. Germline CDR1 reads ENHRY; CDR2 reads SYGVKD. CDR3 length: 13 residues. CDR3 sequence: CAISDGGETEAFF. The CDR3 DNA is TGTGCCATCAGTGACGGGGGTGAAACTGAAGCTTTCTTT.

V is TRBV28 and J is TRBJ1-4; weak D call: TRBD1 (5 bases). Germline V lookup: CDR1 MDHEN, CDR2 SYDVKM. V shed 8 bases and J shed 8 bases, with 21 bases lying between them. The length of the CDR3 is 15 residues. The CDR3: CASYTSGGRVEKLFF. The CDR3 DNA follows: TGTGCCAGCTATACGTCGGGGGGACGGGTCGAAAAACTGTTTTTT.

CDR3 protein: CSASPSGVSYNEQFF. In nucleotides, the CDR3 is TGCAGTGCTAGTCCTAGCGGGGTTTCCTACAATGAGCAGTTCTTC. The chain carries TRBV20-1 and TRBJ2-1, with 9 bases fitting TRBD2. This CDR3 contains 15 residues. The germline CDR1 and CDR2 sequences are DFQATT and SNEGSKA (reference sequence). J lost 1 base, V lost 3 bases, and 4 bases had no gene match.